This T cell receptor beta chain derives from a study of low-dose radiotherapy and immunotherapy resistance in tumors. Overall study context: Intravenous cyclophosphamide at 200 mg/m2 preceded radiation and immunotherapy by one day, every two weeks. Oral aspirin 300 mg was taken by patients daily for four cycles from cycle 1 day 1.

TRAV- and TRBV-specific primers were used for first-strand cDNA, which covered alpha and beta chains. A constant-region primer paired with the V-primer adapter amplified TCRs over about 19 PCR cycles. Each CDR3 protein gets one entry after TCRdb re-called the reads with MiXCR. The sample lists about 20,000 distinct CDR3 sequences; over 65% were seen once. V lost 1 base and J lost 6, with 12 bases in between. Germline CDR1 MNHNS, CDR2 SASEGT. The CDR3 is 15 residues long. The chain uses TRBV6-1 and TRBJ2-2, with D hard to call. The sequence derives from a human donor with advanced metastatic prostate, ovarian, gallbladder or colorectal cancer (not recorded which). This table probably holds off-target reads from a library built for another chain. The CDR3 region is CASSEGFWAPGELFF. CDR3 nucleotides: TGTGCCAGCAGTGAAGGGTTTTGGGCCCCCGGGGAGCTGTTTTTT.